These 7 T cell receptor beta chains were all obtained from the same sample, sequenced in a study of molecular identifiers for immune sequencing clone quantification. Via MiXCR, TCRdb re-called the PCR reads, giving one row per CDR3 protein. There are about 640,000 distinct CDR3 sequences in the sample; roughly 21% occur only once, and 0.7% to 1% lies in the top ten. Specimen: naive CD8+ T cells from blood, with Jurkat cell RNA spiked in. Subset denoted: FACS-sorted CD8+CD4-CCR7+CD45RA+ naive T cells. The receptors here all came from a human donor in good health. Some libraries in this study had Jurkat cell RNA spiked in.

This clonotype was seen at least ten times. V and J are TRBV2 and TRBJ1-2, with D unresolved. CDR3 size: 16 residues. Germline loops: CDR1 SNHLY, CDR2 FYNNEI. Trimming cost V 4 bases and J 4 bases, with 19 bases left between them. CDR3 sequence: CASSVEARKIGYGYTF. The CDR3 DNA follows: TGTGCCAGCAGTGTAGAAGCCAGGAAAATTGGCTATGGCTACACCTTC.

V gene TRBV4-3 combines with J gene TRBJ2-1, with 7 bases lining up with TRBD1. The CDR3 spans 17 residues. The germline V gene has CDR1 LGHNA and CDR2 YSLEER. V was pared by 1 base and J by 6 bases, with 12 bases of the junction left unmatched. The DNA for the CDR3 is TGCGCCAGCAGCCAAGTTTACGTCGGACAGGTAACCAATGAGCAGTTCTTC. It yields the protein CASSQVYVGQVTNEQFF.

This clonotype has ten or more counts. V is TRBV27 and J is TRBJ1-6; no firm D call. Trimming left V 6 bases short and J 0 bases short, with 6 bases between. This CDR3 spans 14 amino acids. The germline V gene encodes CDR1 MNHEY and CDR2 SMNVEV (reference sequence). CDR3 amino acids: CASSFSSYNSPLHF. The CDR3 nucleotides read TGTGCCAGCAGCTTCAGCTCCTATAATTCACCCCTCCACTTT.

This clonotype appeared many times. This chain connects TRBV6-2 or TRBV6-3 to TRBJ2-7, with TRBD1 identical over 7 bases. The CDR3 length is 13 residues. V was clipped by 6 bases and J by 6 bases; unmatched bases: 8. CDR1 MNHEY and CDR2 SVGEGT come from the germline V gene. The CDR3 is CASSNTGEREQYF. CDR3 bases: TGTGCCAGCAGCAACACAGGGGAGCGCGAGCAGTACTTC.

This clonotype came up many times. The V gene is TRBV16, the J gene TRBJ1-4, with D hard to call. Trimming took off 3 bases at V and 8 bases at J, with 16 bases between the two ends. The CDR3 sequence is 15 residues long. Germline CDR1 and CDR2: KGHSY and FQNENV. This CDR3 is CASSHDPFINEKLFF. In DNA form, the CDR3 reads TGTGCCAGCAGCCATGACCCCTTCATAAACGAAAAACTGTTTTTT.

A remark on this clonotype: Since no conserved phenylalanine or tryptophan closes the CDR3, a read error is the likely cause. The chain carries TRBV7-3 and TRBJ1-6; no firm D call. The CDR3 consists of 12 residues. Germline loops: CDR1 SGHTA, CDR2 FQGTGA. CDR3 bases: TGTGCCAACAGCGCATATAATTCACCCCTCCACTTA. Translated, it gives CANSAYNSPLHL.

Points on this clonotype: This sequence may be a read error, since a much larger clone differs from it by one base. The V gene is TRBV20-1, the J gene TRBJ2-3, with D possibly TRBD1 on 6 matching bases. Germline CDR1 reads DFQATT; CDR2 reads SNEGSKA (reference sequence). The CDR3 contains 15 residues. This CDR3 reads CSAFADRDITDAQYF. The CDR3 DNA follows: TGCAGTGCATTTGCGGACAGAGATATCACAGATGCGCAGTATTTT.